One sample yielded the 21 T cell receptor beta chains listed below, sequenced in a study of response to subunit inactivated influenza vaccine (dated by TCRdb to 2016 to 2018). The receptor library was made with RT-PCR. Sequencer: Illumina HiSeq 2500. The raw public reads went through TCRdb reprocessing: fastp at Q25, MiXCR clone calling, in-frame beta chains kept. Identical CDR3 proteins give one entry, which carries the most common genes and DNA. The sample includes 500,000 to 550,000 distinct CDR3 sequences, with 6% to 9% observed a single time. The top ten hold 13% of the sample. Sequencing was performed on PBMCs from blood, taken around 2 years after vaccination. The source is a man between 50 and 70 years old who received an inactivated influenza vaccine. Donor details come from another sample of the same person, matched by shared clones.

This rearrangement joins TRBV3-1 to TRBJ1-3, with a tentative D call TRBD1 (6 bases). CDR1 and CDR2 from the germline V gene are LGHDT and YNNKEL (reference sequence). Deletions cut 2 bases from V and 8 bases from J, with 22 bases between. CDR3 length equals 17 residues. CDR3 protein: CASSQPFKGTLGDTIYF. In DNA, the CDR3 is TGTGCCAGCAGCCAACCCTTCAAAGGGACATTAGGTGACACCATATATTTT.

The sample holds a few counts of this clonotype. J is TRBJ2-1 and V is TRBV6-4, with TRBD1 as a possible D gene (5 bases). Germline CDR1 MRHNA, CDR2 SNTAGT. CDR3 size: 12 residues. The germline V and J ends were trimmed by 3 bases and 6 bases, with 6 bases remaining between them. The DNA for the CDR3 is TGTGCCAGCAGTGAGCAGGGCAATGAGCAGTTCTTC. It encodes CASSEQGNEQFF.

This clonotype was seen a handful of times. The V gene is TRBV5-1, the J gene TRBJ2-3; 8 nucleotides agree with TRBD2. V lost 4 bases to trimming and J lost 4 bases; unmatched junction nucleotides: 5. Per the germline V gene, CDR1 is SGHRS and CDR2 is YFSETQ. This CDR3 region has 14 residues. The DNA of the CDR3 is TGCGCCAGCAGCGAAACTAGCGGCGCAGATACGCAGTATTTT. It is translated as CASSETSGADTQYF.

This clonotype was seen a handful of times. V usage is TRBV10-3 and J usage is TRBJ1-1; possible D gene TRBD1, 5 bases. This CDR3 spans 13 amino acids. Germline assignment: CDR1 ENHRY and CDR2 SYGVKD. Trimming left V 6 bases short and J 3 bases short, with 11 bases between. CDR3 protein: CAISSVGDTEAFF. The CDR3 nucleotides read TGTGCCATCAGCTCCGTGGGGGACACTGAAGCTTTCTTT.

This clonotype was counted ten times or more. One end of the junction is discordant with germline, which a read error may explain. The rearrangement links TRBV3-1 to TRBJ2-7; TRBD1 might be the D (5 bases). This CDR3 contains 17 residues. Germline V CDR1 and CDR2: LGHDT, YNNKEL (reference sequence). CDR3 DNA: TGTGCCAGCAGCCAAGATATGGCGGCAGGGAACTCCAACGAGCAGTACTTC. Protein product: CASSQDMAAGNSNEQYF.

This clonotype came up a few times. The chain employs TRBV20-1 and TRBJ2-7, with D possibly matching TRBD1 (6 bases). CDR1 is DFQATT and CDR2 is SNEGSKA in the germline V gene (reference sequence). CDR3 size: 14 residues. Trimming cost V 7 bases and J 0 bases, with 16 bases left between them. CDR3 nucleotide sequence: TGCAGTGTCAAGGACAGACTGGGCTCCTACGAGCAGTACTTC. Its translation: CSVKDRLGSYEQYF.

This clonotype was detected a few times. The chain is built from TRBV20-1 and TRBJ2-3, with D tentatively TRBD2 (5 bases). The CDR3 consists of 13 residues. V lost 3 bases, J lost 4 bases, and 11 bases lay in between. Germline-derived CDR1 and CDR2 are DFQATT and SNEGSKA (reference sequence). For the CDR3, the DNA is TGCAGTGCTAGTATCCGGCGGGCAGATACGCAGTATTTT. It is translated as CSASIRRADTQYF.

V gene TRBV14 combines with J gene TRBJ2-7; 7 positions match TRBD1. Germline lookup yields CDR1 SGHDN and CDR2 FVKESK. The CDR3 runs 15 residues. V lost 4 bases and J lost 2; bases outside the gene matches: 8. CDR3 sequence: CASSRRTGDPYEQYF. The CDR3 DNA follows: TGTGCCAGCAGCCGCCGGACAGGAGACCCCTACGAGCAGTACTTC.

This clonotype was recorded at least ten times. This sequence joins TRBV5-1 and TRBJ2-1; D possibly corresponds to TRBD1 (5 bases). Trimming stripped 5 bases from V and 2 bases from J, with 23 bases between. Germline V gene lookup returns CDR1 SGHRS and CDR2 YFSETQ. This CDR3 comprises 18 residues. The CDR3 here is CASRLSLAPGSTYNEQFF. DNA for the CDR3: TGCGCCAGCAGACTCAGTCTCGCCCCAGGGTCCACCTACAATGAGCAGTTCTTC.

This clonotype was counted many times. The chain recombines TRBV29-1 with TRBJ2-1; 13 nucleotides align to TRBD2. With V trimmed by 4 bases and J by 0 bases, 3 bases remained unmatched. Looked up from germline, CDR1 is SQVTM and CDR2 is ANQGSEA. CDR3 length: 16 residues. The DNA for the CDR3 is TGCAGCGTTGTGGGACTAGCGGGGAACTCCTACAATGAGCAGTTCTTC. It codes for CSVVGLAGNSYNEQFF.

J is TRBJ2-7 and V is TRBV20-1; possibly TRBD1 or TRBD2 for D (5 bases each). V was cut by 6 bases and J by 4 bases, with 13 bases left in between. From germline, CDR1 is DFQATT and CDR2 SNEGSKA (reference sequence). The CDR3 has 12 residues. CDR3 sequence: CSATKTGYEQYF. CDR3 in DNA: TGCAGTGCGACTAAAACAGGTTACGAGCAGTACTTC.

This clonotype was seen only a few times. The V and J genes are TRBV7-2 and TRBJ2-7, with 9 bases that match TRBD2. The trim removed 3 bases at V and 7 bases at J, leaving 10 bases unmatched. The CDR3 spans 15 residues. From germline, CDR1 is SGHTA and CDR2 FQGNSA. The CDR3 coding sequence is TGTGCCAGCAGCTTCGCCGGGACTAGCCTGGGGGAGCAGTACTTC. Translating gives CASSFAGTSLGEQYF.

This chain connects TRBV5-1 to TRBJ1-3; D gene ambiguous. Trimming pared 0 bases from V and 4 bases from J, leaving 11 bases between. Germline V CDR1 and CDR2: SGHRS, YFSETQ. The CDR3 has 15 residues. CDR3 region: CASSLEAARGNTIYF. The CDR3 DNA follows: TGCGCCAGCAGCTTGGAGGCGGCGAGGGGAAACACCATATATTTT.

This clonotype was found a few times. The chain carries TRBV6-1 and TRBJ2-7, with D possibly TRBD2 on 5 matching bases. CDR1 is MNHNS and CDR2 is SASEGT in the germline V gene. The V gene lost 6 bases and the J gene lost 2 bases, with 17 bases spanning the gap. The CDR3 sequence is 15 residues long. CDR3 region: CASSPGLSSTYEQYF. CDR3 in DNA: TGTGCCAGCAGCCCAGGACTGAGTTCTACCTACGAGCAGTACTTC.

This clonotype was counted at least ten times. This rearrangement joins TRBV7-9 to TRBJ2-7; D is undetermined. Germline lookup yields CDR1 SEHNR and CDR2 FQNEAQ (reference sequence). Trimming removed 5 bases from V and 10 bases from J, with 15 bases in between. This CDR3 is 12 amino acids long. CDR3 in amino acids: CASSPDSSIQYF. The CDR3 nucleotides are TGTGCCAGCAGCCCCGACTCTTCTATTCAGTACTTC.

The sample holds many counts of this clonotype. The rearrangement joins TRBV24-1 to TRBJ2-3, with 8 bases aligning to TRBD1. The germline V gene encodes CDR1 KGHDR and CDR2 SFDVKD. CDR3 length equals 14 residues. J gave up 10 bases and V 1 base, and 6 bases lay outside the gene matches. CDR3 sequence reads: CATSDLRTGIAQYF. In DNA, the CDR3 is TGTGCCACCAGTGATTTACGGACAGGGATCGCGCAGTATTTT.

V is TRBV9 and J is TRBJ2-7; D unresolved. Germline values: CDR1 SGDLS, CDR2 YYNGEE. The CDR3 length is 15 residues. V was shortened by 1 base and J by 1 base, with 12 bases between the two germline ends. CDR3 coding DNA: TGTGCCAGCAGCGTATCCCCAGACTCTTCCTACGAGCAGTACTTC. Protein product: CASSVSPDSSYEQYF.

The genes are TRBV2 and TRBJ2-7; no definite D call. Germline V gene lookup returns CDR1 SNHLY and CDR2 FYNNEI. The CDR3 consists of 14 residues. V lost 4 bases, J lost 0 bases, and 10 bases lay in between. The CDR3 DNA reads as TGTGCCAGCAGTGTAGAAGTCGTCTCCTACGAGCAGTACTTC. Translating it yields CASSVEVVSYEQYF.

The chain combines TRBV4-2 with TRBJ2-3, with TRBD2 as a possible D gene (5 bases). This CDR3 is built from 17 residues. Germline V gene lookup returns CDR1 LGHNA and CDR2 YNFKEQ. Trimming cost V 4 bases and J 2 bases, with 19 bases left between them. This CDR3 is CASSPWRRAENTDTQYF. CDR3 in DNA: TGTGCCAGCAGCCCGTGGCGACGAGCGGAGAACACAGATACGCAGTATTTT.

This clonotype was found many times. V usage is TRBV20-1 and J usage is TRBJ1-6; D perhaps matches TRBD1 (5 bases). This CDR3 comprises 13 residues. The germline CDR1 and CDR2 sequences are DFQATT and SNEGSKA (reference sequence). Trimming pared 5 bases from V and 3 bases from J, leaving 8 bases between. The CDR3 nucleotides are TGCAGTGCTGGTGACAGCTATAATTCACCCCTCCACTTT. Protein product: CSAGDSYNSPLHF.

This clonotype has at least ten counts. The V gene is TRBV6-2 or TRBV6-3, the J gene TRBJ2-1, with a weak D call TRBD2 (5 bases). Looked up from germline, CDR1 is MNHEY and CDR2 is SVGEGT. The CDR3 spans 17 residues. V lost 7 bases and J 0 bases, leaving 19 bases between the germline ends. The CDR3 region has the DNA TGTGCCAGCAACCCCGGGGTGGGCGGCCCCTCCTACAATGAGCAGTTCTTC. Translated, it gives CASNPGVGGPSYNEQFF.